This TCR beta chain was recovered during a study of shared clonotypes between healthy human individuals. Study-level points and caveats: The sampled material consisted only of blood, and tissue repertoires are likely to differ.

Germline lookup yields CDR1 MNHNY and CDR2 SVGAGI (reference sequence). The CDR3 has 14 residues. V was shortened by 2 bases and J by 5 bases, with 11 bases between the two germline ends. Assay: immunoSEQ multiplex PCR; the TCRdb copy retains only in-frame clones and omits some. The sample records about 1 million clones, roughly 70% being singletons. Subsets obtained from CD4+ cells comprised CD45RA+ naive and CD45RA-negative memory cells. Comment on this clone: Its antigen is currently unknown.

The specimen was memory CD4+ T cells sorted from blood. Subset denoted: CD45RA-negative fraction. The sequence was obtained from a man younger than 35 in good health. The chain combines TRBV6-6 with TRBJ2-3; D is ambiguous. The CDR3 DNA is TGTGCCAGCAGTTACCAGGCGATGGTAGATACGCAGTATTTT. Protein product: CASSYQAMVDTQYF.